Listed here are 22 T cell receptor beta chains from one sample, sequenced in a study of beta chain features in type 1 diabetes. Expressed TCRB transcripts were sequenced because the isolated RNA had all been reverse transcribed beforehand. Sequencing used immunoSEQ multiplex PCR; TCRdb keeps in-frame clones, though not all of them. The sample shows around 160,000 clones, nearly 50% of them seen only once. Sequencing was performed on Tregs from blood. These receptors originate from a man younger than 35 in good health.

This clone was detected only a few times. The chain is built from TRBV7-3 and TRBJ2-7; D is unresolved. Germline V CDR1 and CDR2: SGHTA, FQGTGA. V lost 2 bases and J 1 base, leaving 9 bases between the germline ends. This CDR3 has 14 amino acids. CDR3 DNA: TGTGCCAGCAGCTTATACCCAGGATCCTACGAGCAGTACTTC. This gives the protein CASSLYPGSYEQYF.

This rearrangement joins TRBV10-3 to TRBJ2-2; the D gene is possibly TRBD1 (6 bases). The germline V gene encodes CDR1 ENHRY and CDR2 SYGVKD. Trimming removed 6 bases from V and 7 bases from J, with 18 bases in between. CDR3 length: 15 residues. The CDR3 bases are TGTGCCATCAGGGGGGCCGGGATGACCATCGGGGAGCTGTTTTTT. Amino acid sequence: CAIRGAGMTIGELFF.

The chain joins TRBV10-3 to TRBJ2-3; maybe TRBD2 (5 bases). This CDR3 region has 14 residues. Per the germline V gene, CDR1 is ENHRY and CDR2 is SYGVKD. V lost 2 bases to trimming and J lost 6 bases, with 12 bases between them. This CDR3 is CAISETSEGDTQYF. DNA for the CDR3: TGTGCCATCAGTGAGACTAGTGAAGGGGATACGCAGTATTTT.

This clone was counted only a few times. DNA of the CDR3: TGTGCCAGCAGCTGGTCCCAGACTAGCGGGAGGGCCAATGAGCAGTTCTTC. Its protein is CASSWSQTSGRANEQFF. The rearrangement uses TRBV5-4 and TRBJ2-1, with TRBD2 matching over 14 bases. V trimming: 3 bases; J trimming: 6 bases; junction bases outside the gene matches: 8. The length of the CDR3 is 17 residues. Germline lookup yields CDR1 SGHNT and CDR2 YYREEE (reference sequence).

The chain links TRBV18 to TRBJ1-2; TRBD1 matches 7 bases. The trim removed 4 bases at V and 5 bases at J, leaving 10 bases unmatched. Per germline, CDR1 KGHSH and CDR2 LQKENI. The CDR3 runs 15 residues. CDR3 coding DNA: TGTGCCAGCTCACTATCGACAGGGCCGCATTATGGCTACACCTTC. Its translation: CASSLSTGPHYGYTF.

This chain joins TRBV5-1 and TRBJ1-2; D is unclear. V dropped 3 bases and J dropped 1 base, with 4 bases sitting between them. CDR3 length equals 12 residues. Germline V gene lookup returns CDR1 SGHRS and CDR2 YFSETQ. CDR3: CASSSDNYGYTF. As DNA, the CDR3 is TGCGCCAGCAGCTCAGATAACTATGGCTACACCTTC. Full variable domain (missing parts from reference TRBV5-1 and TRBJ1-2): KAGVTQTPRYLIKTRGQQVTLSCSPISGHRSVSWYQQTPGQGLQFLFEYFSETQRNKGNFPGRFSGRQFSNSRSEMNVSTLELGDSALYLCASSSDNYGYTFGSGTRLTVV.

This clone was recorded a few times. Other DNA sequences in this specimen translate into the identical CDR3. The J gene is TRBJ2-7, the V gene TRBV7-3; a possible D gene is TRBD1 (5 bases). The V end was cut by 2 bases, the J end by 3 bases, with 8 bases between. Germline V gene sequence: CDR1 SGHTA, CDR2 FQGTGA. This CDR3 has 13 residues. The DNA of the CDR3 is TGTGCCAGCAGCTTAGGAACAGGCTACGAGCAGTACTTC. Protein product: CASSLGTGYEQYF.

The V call is TRBV6-6, the J call TRBJ1-4, with no clear D. This CDR3 has 13 residues. V was clipped by 2 bases and J by 2 bases, with 3 bases between them. Germline assignment: CDR1 MNHNY and CDR2 SVGAGI (reference sequence). The CDR3 DNA follows: TGTGCCAGCAGTTACCGTACTAATGAAAAACTGTTTTTT. The encoded protein is CASSYRTNEKLFF.

The chain combines TRBV27 with TRBJ2-1; TRBD1 might be the D (7 bases). CDR3 length equals 16 residues. V lost 5 bases to trimming and J lost 9 bases, with 23 bases between them. Germline CDR1 MNHEY, CDR2 SMNVEV (reference sequence). CDR3 sequence reads: CASSQGGVLFFGEQFF. In DNA form, the CDR3 reads TGTGCCAGCAGTCAGGGGGGAGTACTCTTCTTTGGTGAGCAGTTCTTC.

The sample holds a few counts of this clone. This chain connects TRBV28 to TRBJ2-7; no definite D call. Germline V lookup: CDR1 MDHEN, CDR2 SYDVKM. This CDR3 is built from 15 residues. V gave up 5 bases and J gave up 2 bases, with 16 bases separating them. This CDR3 reads CASSPGQVSTYEQYF. DNA of the CDR3: TGTGCCAGCAGTCCAGGTCAGGTTTCAACCTACGAGCAGTACTTC.

The J gene is TRBJ2-7, the V gene TRBV4-3, with D perhaps matching TRBD2 (6 bases). CDR3 length equals 16 residues. V lost 0 bases to trimming and J lost 0 bases, with 12 bases between them. Germline-derived CDR1 and CDR2 are LGHNA and YSLEER. The CDR3 spells CASSQDGEVGSYEQYF. CDR3 nucleotides: TGCGCCAGCAGCCAAGATGGGGAGGTGGGCTCCTACGAGCAGTACTTC.

This clone has only one observation. The chain carries TRBV7-2 and TRBJ2-5, with 10 bases aligning to TRBD2. The end of the DNA aligns better with TRBJ2-7, so the J call may be wrong. This CDR3 has 14 residues. The germline V gene has CDR1 SGHTA and CDR2 FQGNSA. Written as DNA, the CDR3 is TGTGCCAGCAGCCCGGGACTAGCGAGCTACGAGCAGTACTTC. Encoded protein: CASSPGLASYEQYF.

The rearrangement links TRBV10-3 to TRBJ2-5; 7 bases align to TRBD1. The closer fit of TRBJ2-7 to the DNA end suggests the J call may be wrong. Germline V gene lookup returns CDR1 ENHRY and CDR2 SYGVKD. This CDR3 contains 13 residues. The CDR3 DNA reads as TGTGCCACCAGGACAGGTAACGGCTACGAGCAGTACTTC. The encoded protein is CATRTGNGYEQYF.

The chain carries TRBV18 and TRBJ2-1; TRBD2 agrees at 8 bases. V trimming: 0 bases; J trimming: 3 bases; junction bases outside the gene matches: 4. CDR1 is KGHSH and CDR2 is LQKENI in the germline V gene. CDR3 length: 16 residues. The CDR3 region has the DNA TGTGCCAGCTCACCACCAGGGCTAGCGGGCTACAATGAGCAGTTCTTC. Encoded protein: CASSPPGLAGYNEQFF.

The J gene is TRBJ2-2, the V gene TRBV5-4, with no clear D. This CDR3 has 15 amino acids. Trimming pared 4 bases from V and 4 bases from J, leaving 14 bases between. In germline, CDR1 is SGHNT, CDR2 YYREEE (reference sequence). The CDR3 DNA reads TGTGCCAGCAGCCCTAATTGGGCTGTCACCGGGGAGCTGTTTTTT. It yields the protein CASSPNWAVTGELFF.

The CDR3 reads CASSVGPGSGGYTF. The CDR3 DNA reads as TGTGCCAGCAGCGTAGGACCGGGGTCGGGTGGCTACACCTTC. This sequence joins TRBV9 and TRBJ1-2; unclear D gene. V dropped 0 bases and J dropped 7 bases, with 13 bases sitting between them. The CDR3 spans 14 residues. Germline assignment: CDR1 SGDLS and CDR2 YYNGEE.

A few counts support this clone. V usage is TRBV2 and J usage is TRBJ2-5, with 14 bases fitting TRBD2. With V trimmed by 10 bases and J by 5 bases, 6 bases remained unmatched. The germline CDR1 and CDR2 sequences are SNHLY and FYNNEI. The CDR3 loop spans 14 amino acids. This CDR3 reads CATRLAGGQETQYF. The CDR3 DNA reads TGTGCCACTCGACTAGCGGGAGGGCAGGAGACCCAGTACTTC.

Only a few counts were recorded for this clone. The chain has TRBV19 and TRBJ1-1; D not certain. In germline, CDR1 is LNHDA, CDR2 SQIVND (reference sequence). The CDR3 covers 11 residues. V lost 5 bases, J lost 6 bases, and 7 bases lay in between. CDR3 loop: CASSRGSEAFF. CDR3 nucleotides: TGTGCCAGTAGTCGAGGATCTGAAGCTTTCTTT. The full variable domain, completed using reference TRBV19 and TRBJ1-1, is DGGITQSPKYLFRKEGQNVTLSCEQNLNHDAMYWYRQDPGQGLRLIYYSQIVNDFQKGDIAEGYSVSREKKESFPLTVTSAQKNPTAFYLCASSRGSEAFFGQGTRLTVV.

This chain links TRBV6-5 with TRBJ2-5; 8 bases fit TRBD1. The CDR3 has 14 residues. Per germline, CDR1 MNHEY and CDR2 SVGAGI. The V gene end was trimmed by 6 bases and the J gene end by 1 base; junction bases not matched to a gene: 4. CDR3 bases: TGTGCCAGCAGAGGACAGGGTTTCCAAGAGACCCAGTACTTC. It encodes CASRGQGFQETQYF.

This clone was counted only a few times. V gene TRBV6-5 combines with J gene TRBJ2-5, with D perhaps matching TRBD1 (8 bases). This CDR3 is built from 13 residues. Germline V CDR1 and CDR2: MNHEY, SVGAGI. V gave up 5 bases and J gave up 5 bases, with 12 bases separating them. CDR3 in amino acids: CASSTGGVETQYF. The CDR3, as DNA: TGTGCCAGCAGTACAGGGGGGGTTGAGACCCAGTACTTC.

The rearrangement joins TRBV9 to TRBJ1-2, with D maybe TRBD1 (6 bases). This CDR3 spans 16 amino acids. The V gene's germline CDR1 is SGDLS and CDR2 YYNGEE. V dropped 2 bases and J dropped 2 bases, with 16 bases sitting between them. The CDR3 sequence: CASSVLPGQRNYGYTF. In DNA form, the CDR3 reads TGTGCCAGCAGCGTCCTCCCAGGACAGAGAAACTATGGCTACACCTTC.

In its sample, this clone was seen a few times. The chain combines TRBV5-1 with TRBJ1-2; the match to TRBD1 covers 9 bases. The V and J ends lost 4 bases and 4 bases, in that order; junction bases with no gene match: 11. The germline V gene encodes CDR1 SGHRS and CDR2 YFSETQ. This CDR3 region has 16 residues. The DNA of the CDR3 is TGCGCCAGCAGCCCGGGACAGGGAATCTCTCCCTATGGCTACACCTTC. Amino acids: CASSPGQGISPYGYTF.